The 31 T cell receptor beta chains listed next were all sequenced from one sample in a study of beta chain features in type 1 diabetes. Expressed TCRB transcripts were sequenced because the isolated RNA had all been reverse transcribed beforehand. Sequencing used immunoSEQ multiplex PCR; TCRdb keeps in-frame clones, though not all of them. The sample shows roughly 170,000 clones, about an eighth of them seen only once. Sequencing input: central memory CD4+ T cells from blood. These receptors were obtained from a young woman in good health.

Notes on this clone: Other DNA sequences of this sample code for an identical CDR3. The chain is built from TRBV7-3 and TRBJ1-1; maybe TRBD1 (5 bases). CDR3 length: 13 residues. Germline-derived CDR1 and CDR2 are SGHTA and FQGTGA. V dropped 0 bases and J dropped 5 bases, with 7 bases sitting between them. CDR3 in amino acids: CASSLTGGTEAFF. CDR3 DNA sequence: TGTGCCAGCAGCTTAACGGGGGGGACTGAAGCTTTCTTT.

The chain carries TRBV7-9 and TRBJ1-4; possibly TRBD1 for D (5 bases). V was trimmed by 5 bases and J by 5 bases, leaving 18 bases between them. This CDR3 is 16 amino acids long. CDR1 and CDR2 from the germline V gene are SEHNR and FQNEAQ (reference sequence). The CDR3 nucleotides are TGTGCCAGCAGCGGGGGGAGGAACGTACGAAATGAAAAACTGTTTTTT. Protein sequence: CASSGGRNVRNEKLFF.

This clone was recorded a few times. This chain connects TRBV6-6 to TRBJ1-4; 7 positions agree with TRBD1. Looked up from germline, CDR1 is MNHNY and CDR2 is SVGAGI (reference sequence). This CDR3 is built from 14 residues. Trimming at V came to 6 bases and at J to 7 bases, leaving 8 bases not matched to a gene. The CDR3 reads CASRAGTASEKLFF. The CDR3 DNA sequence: TGTGCCAGCAGGGCCGGGACAGCCTCTGAAAAACTGTTTTTT.

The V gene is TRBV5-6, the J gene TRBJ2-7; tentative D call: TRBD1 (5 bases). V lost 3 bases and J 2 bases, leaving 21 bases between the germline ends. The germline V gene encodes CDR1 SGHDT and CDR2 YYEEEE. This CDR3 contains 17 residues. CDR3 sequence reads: CASSYRWGSQNAYEQYF. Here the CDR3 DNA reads TGTGCCAGCAGCTACCGGTGGGGCAGTCAAAACGCCTACGAGCAGTACTTC.

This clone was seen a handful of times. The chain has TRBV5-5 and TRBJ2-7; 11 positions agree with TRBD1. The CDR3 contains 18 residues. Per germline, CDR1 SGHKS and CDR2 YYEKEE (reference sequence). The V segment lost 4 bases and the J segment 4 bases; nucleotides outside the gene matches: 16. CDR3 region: CASSNRPPGQGALYEQYF. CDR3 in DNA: TGTGCCAGCAGCAACCGACCGCCAGGACAGGGGGCCCTGTACGAGCAGTACTTC.

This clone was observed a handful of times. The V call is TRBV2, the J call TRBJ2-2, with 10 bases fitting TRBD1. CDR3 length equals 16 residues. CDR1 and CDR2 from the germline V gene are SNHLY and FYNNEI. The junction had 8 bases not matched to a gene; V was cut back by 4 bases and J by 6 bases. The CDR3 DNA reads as TGTGCCAGCAGTGTTGAGACAGGGGGCTCTGCCGGGGAGCTGTTTTTT. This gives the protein CASSVETGGSAGELFF.

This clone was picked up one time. CDR3 sequence: CSGRDRGRNEKLFF. CDR3 coding DNA: TGCAGCGGAAGGGACAGGGGAAGGAATGAAAAACTGTTTTTT. V usage is TRBV29-1 and J usage is TRBJ1-4; 10 nucleotides align to TRBD1. Germline V gene sequence: CDR1 SQVTM, CDR2 ANQGSEA. Unmatched junction bases numbered 7, after V lost 7 bases and J lost 5 bases. This CDR3 region has 14 residues.

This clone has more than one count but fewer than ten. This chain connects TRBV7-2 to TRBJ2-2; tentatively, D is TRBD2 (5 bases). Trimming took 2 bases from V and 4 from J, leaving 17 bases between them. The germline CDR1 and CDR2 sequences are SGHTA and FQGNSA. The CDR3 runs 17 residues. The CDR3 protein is CASSLKSRGLVTGELFF. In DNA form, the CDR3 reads TGTGCCAGCAGCTTAAAGTCCCGAGGGCTGGTCACCGGGGAGCTGTTTTTT.

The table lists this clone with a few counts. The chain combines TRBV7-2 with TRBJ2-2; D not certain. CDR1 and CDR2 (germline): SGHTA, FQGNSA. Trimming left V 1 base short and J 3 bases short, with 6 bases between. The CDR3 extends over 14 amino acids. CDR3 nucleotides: TGTGCCAGCAGCTTAGGGCTGTACACCGGGGAGCTGTTTTTT. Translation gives CASSLGLYTGELFF.

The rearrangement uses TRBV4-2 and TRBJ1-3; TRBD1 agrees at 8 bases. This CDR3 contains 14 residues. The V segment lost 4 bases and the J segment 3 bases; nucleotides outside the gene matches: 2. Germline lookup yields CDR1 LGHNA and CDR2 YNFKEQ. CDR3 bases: TGTGCCAGCAGCCTGACAGGGGTTGGAAACACCATATATTTT. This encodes CASSLTGVGNTIYF.

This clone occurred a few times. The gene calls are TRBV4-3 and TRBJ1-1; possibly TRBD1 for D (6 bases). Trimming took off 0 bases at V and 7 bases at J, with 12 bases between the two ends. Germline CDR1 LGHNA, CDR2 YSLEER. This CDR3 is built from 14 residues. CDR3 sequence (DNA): TGCGCCAGCAGCCAAGATAGGGGGTACGATGAAGCTTTCTTT. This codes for CASSQDRGYDEAFF.

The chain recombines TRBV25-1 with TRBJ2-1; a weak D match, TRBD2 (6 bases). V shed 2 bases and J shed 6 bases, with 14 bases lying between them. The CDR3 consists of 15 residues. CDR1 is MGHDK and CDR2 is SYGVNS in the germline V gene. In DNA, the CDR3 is TGTGCCAGCAGTGAACCGGGAGTAGCCTCCAATGAGCAGTTCTTC. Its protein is CASSEPGVASNEQFF.

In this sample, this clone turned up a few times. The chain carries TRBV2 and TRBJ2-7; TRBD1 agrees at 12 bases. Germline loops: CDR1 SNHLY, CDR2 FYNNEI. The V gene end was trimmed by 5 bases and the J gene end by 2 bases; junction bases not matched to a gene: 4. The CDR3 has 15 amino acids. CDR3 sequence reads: CASSPGTGGTYEQYF. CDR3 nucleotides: TGTGCCAGCAGTCCTGGGACAGGGGGCACCTACGAGCAGTACTTC.

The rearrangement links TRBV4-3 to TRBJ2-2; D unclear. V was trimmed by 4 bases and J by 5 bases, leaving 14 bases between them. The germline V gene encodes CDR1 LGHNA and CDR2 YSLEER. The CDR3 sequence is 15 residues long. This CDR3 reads CASSRVESQTGELFF. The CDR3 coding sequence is TGCGCCAGCAGCCGGGTGGAGAGTCAGACCGGGGAGCTGTTTTTT.

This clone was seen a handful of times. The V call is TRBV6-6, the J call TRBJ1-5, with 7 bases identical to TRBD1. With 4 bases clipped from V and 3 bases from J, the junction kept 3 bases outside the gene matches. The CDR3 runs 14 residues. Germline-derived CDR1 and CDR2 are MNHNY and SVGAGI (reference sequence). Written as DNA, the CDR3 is TGTGCCAGCAGTTCGGGACAGATCAATCAGCCCCAGCATTTT. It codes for CASSSGQINQPQHF.

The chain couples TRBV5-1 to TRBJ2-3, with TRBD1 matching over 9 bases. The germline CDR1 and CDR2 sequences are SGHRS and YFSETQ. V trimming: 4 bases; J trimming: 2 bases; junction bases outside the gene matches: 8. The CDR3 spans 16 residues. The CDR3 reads CASSDGTGISTDTQYF. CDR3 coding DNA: TGCGCCAGCAGCGACGGGACAGGGATATCCACAGATACGCAGTATTTT.

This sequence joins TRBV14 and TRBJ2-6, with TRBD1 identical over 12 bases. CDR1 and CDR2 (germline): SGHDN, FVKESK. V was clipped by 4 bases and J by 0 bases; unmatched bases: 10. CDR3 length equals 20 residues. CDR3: CASSRRDRGQIFSGANVLTF. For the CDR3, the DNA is TGTGCCAGCAGCCGCCGGGACAGGGGGCAAATATTCTCTGGGGCCAACGTCCTGACTTTC.

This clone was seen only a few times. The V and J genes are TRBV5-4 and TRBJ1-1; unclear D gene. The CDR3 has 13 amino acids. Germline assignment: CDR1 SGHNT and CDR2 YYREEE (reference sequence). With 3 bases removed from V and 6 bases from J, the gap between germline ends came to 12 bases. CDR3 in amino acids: CASSSVAVSEAFF. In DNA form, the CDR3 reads TGTGCCAGCAGCTCGGTCGCGGTTTCTGAAGCTTTCTTT.

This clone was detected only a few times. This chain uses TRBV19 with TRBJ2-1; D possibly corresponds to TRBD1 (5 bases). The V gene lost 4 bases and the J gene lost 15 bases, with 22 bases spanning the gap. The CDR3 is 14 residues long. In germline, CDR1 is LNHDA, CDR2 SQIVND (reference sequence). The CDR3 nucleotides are TGTGCCAGTAGTAGTCTTCCCCAGGGAATTCTCCTGTTCTTC. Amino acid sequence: CASSSLPQGILLFF.

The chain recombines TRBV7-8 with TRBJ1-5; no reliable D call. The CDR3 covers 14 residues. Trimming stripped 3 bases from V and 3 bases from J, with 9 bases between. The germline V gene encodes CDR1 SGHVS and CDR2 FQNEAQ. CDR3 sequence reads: CASSFRGNNQPQHF. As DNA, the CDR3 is TGTGCCAGCAGCTTCCGGGGTAACAATCAGCCCCAGCATTTT.

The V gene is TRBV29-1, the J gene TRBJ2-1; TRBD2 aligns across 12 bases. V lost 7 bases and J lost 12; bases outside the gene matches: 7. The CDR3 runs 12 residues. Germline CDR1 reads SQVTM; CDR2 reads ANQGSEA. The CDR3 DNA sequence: TGCAGCGCTTTGACTAGCGGGAGTGGGCAGTTCTTC. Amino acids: CSALTSGSGQFF.

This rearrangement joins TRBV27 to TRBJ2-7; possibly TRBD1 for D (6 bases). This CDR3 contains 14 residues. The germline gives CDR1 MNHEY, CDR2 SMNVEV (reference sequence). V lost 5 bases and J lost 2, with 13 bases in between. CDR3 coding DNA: TGTGCCAGCAGTGAGGACAGAGCGACCTACGAGCAGTACTTC. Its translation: CASSEDRATYEQYF.

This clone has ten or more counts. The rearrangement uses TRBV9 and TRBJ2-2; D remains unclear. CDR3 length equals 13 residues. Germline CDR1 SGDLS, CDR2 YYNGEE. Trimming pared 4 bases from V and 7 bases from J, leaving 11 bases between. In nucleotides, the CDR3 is TGTGCCAGCAGCCCCCACTTGATCGGGGAGCTGTTTTTT. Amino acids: CASSPHLIGELFF.

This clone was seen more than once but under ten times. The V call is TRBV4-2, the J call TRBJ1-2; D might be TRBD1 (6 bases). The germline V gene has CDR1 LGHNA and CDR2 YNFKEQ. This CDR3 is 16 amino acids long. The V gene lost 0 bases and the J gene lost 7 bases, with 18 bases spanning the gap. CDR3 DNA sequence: TGTGCCAGCAGCCAAGATAGGTACAGGGTCGGCCTTGGCTACACCTTC. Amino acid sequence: CASSQDRYRVGLGYTF.

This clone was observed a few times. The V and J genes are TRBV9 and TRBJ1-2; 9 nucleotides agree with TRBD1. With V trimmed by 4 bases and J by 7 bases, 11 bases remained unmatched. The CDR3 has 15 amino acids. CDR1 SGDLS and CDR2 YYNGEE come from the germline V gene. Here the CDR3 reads CASSQEGTGIRGYTF. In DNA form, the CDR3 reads TGTGCCAGCAGCCAGGAAGGGACAGGGATTCGTGGCTACACCTTC. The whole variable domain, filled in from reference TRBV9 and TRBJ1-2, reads DSGVTQTPKHLITATGQRVTLRCSPRSGDLSVYWYQQSLDQGLQFLIQYYNGEERAKGNILERFSAQQFPDLHSELNLSSLELGDSALYFCASSQEGTGIRGYTFGSGTRLTVV.

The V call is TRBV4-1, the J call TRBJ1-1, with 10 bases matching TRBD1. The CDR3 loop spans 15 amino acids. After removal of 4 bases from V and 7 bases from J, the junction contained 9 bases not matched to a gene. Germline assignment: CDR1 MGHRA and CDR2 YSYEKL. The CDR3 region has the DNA TGCGCCAGCAGCCCGTCAGAAGGACAGGGGGGTGAAGCTTTCTTT. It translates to CASSPSEGQGGEAFF.

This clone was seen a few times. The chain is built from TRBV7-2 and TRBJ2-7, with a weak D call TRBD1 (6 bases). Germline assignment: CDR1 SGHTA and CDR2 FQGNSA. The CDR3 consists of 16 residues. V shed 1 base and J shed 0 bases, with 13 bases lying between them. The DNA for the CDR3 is TGTGCCAGCAGCTTAGTGTCAGGGGCGAGCTCCTACGAGCAGTACTTC. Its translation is CASSLVSGASSYEQYF.

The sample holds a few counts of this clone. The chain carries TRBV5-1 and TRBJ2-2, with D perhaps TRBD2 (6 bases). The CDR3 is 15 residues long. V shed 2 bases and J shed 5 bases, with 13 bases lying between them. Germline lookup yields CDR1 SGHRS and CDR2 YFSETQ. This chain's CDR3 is CASSLSGSSTGELFF. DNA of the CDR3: TGCGCCAGCAGCTTATCCGGGAGTAGTACCGGGGAGCTGTTTTTT.

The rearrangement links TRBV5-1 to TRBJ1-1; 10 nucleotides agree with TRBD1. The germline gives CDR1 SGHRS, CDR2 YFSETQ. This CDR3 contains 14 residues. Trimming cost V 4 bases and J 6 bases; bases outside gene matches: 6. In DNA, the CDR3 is TGCGCCAGCAGCAAGGACAGGGGGAGGGCTGAAGCTTTCTTT. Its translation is CASSKDRGRAEAFF. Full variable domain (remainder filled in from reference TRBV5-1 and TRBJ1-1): KAGVTQTPRYLIKTRGQQVTLSCSPISGHRSVSWYQQTPGQGLQFLFEYFSETQRNKGNFPGRFSGRQFSNSRSEMNVSTLELGDSALYLCASSKDRGRAEAFFGQGTRLTVV.

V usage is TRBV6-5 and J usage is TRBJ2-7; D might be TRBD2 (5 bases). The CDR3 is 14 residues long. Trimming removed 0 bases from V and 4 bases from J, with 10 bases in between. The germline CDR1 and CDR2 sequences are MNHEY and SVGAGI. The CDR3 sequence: CASSYSGLNYEQYF. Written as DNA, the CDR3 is TGTGCCAGCAGTTACTCAGGACTGAATTACGAGCAGTACTTC.

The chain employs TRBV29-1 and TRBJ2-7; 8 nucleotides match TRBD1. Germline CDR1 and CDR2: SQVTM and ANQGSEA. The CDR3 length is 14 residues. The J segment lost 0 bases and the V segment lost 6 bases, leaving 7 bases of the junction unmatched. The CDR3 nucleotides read TGCAGCGTGGACCGGACAGGGCTCTCCTACGAGCAGTACTTC. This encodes CSVDRTGLSYEQYF.